This T cell receptor (beta chain) was found in a study of lymphopenia after photon versus proton radiotherapy. Whole-study findings and limits: Post-nadir diversity loss with photons came from oligoclonal expansion, particularly CD8+ Temra cells. Only patients who died were analyzed for survival; proton advantage is unproven. In patients who died, overall survival fell as post-nadir TCR diversity dropped more. Relative stability marked proton patients; photon patients lost diversity and naive cells.

CDR3 length equals 15 residues. The germline gives CDR1 SGHKS, CDR2 YYEKEE (reference sequence). Deletions cut 7 bases from V and 4 bases from J, with 20 bases between. Details on this clone: Its antigen is unknown.

Data came from immunoSEQ multiplex PCR; TCRdb stores just in-frame clones and leaves some out. The sample includes 160,000 or so clones, roughly nine tenths of them seen just once. This receptor was taken from a man aged 45-60 years with gastric cancer. The gene calls are TRBV5-5 and TRBJ2-5; D possibly corresponds to TRBD2 (6 bases). The sequencing here drew on peripheral blood, taken from a patient treated with photon-based radiotherapy. The CDR3 bases are TGTGCCAGCGGCCCCGTCGGAAGGGGAGGAGAGACCCAGTACTTC. Translating it yields CASGPVGRGGETQYF.